Sequencing of this T cell receptor (beta chain) was carried out in a study of shared clonotypes between healthy human individuals. Study results and caveats: Collection of samples was limited to blood; tissue repertoires likely differ.

Sequencing used immunoSEQ multiplex PCR; TCRdb keeps in-frame clones, though not all of them. This table holds roughly 1,000,000 clones, approximately 80% found once. This clone was detected only once. Antigen: not known. Germline assignment: CDR1 MDHEN and CDR2 SYDVKM. This CDR3 comprises 15 residues. The V segment lost 2 bases and the J segment 5 bases; nucleotides outside the gene matches: 7. The sequence came from a man younger than 35 in good health. Some clones in this sample may be carry-over from other donors' samples. The specimen was memory CD4+ T cells from PBMCs. Described subset: CD45RA-negative fraction. The V and J genes are TRBV28 and TRBJ2-5; 8 nucleotides match TRBD1. In DNA, the CDR3 is TGTGCCAGCAGTTTAAGGCAGGGGGCTTGGGAGACCCAGTACTTC. This codes for CASSLRQGAWETQYF.